The present entry profiles one T cell receptor beta chain with its context. As yet, its antigen is unknown. V shed 5 bases and J shed 16 bases, with 21 bases lying between them. There are 13 residues in the CDR3. The germline CDR1 and CDR2 sequences are SEHNR and FQNEAQ (reference sequence). The making of cDNA relied on 5'RACE with 10-nucleotide random UMIs. TCRdb passed the 5' RACE reads through MiXCR, listing each CDR3 protein once. This table has tens of thousands of distinct CDR3 sequences, 8% to 13% appearing once. The data are from a study of neurological immune-mediated disorders. From 2 million PBMCs stored at -80 C, the unsorted libraries were generated. Study-level findings and limits: Among expanded clones, no CDR3 amino acid sequences were shared across subjects, a pattern suggesting private repertoires in all groups.

The clonotype comes from a woman in her sixties or seventies with HTLV-1-associated myelopathy (HAM/TSP). V usage is TRBV7-9 and J usage is TRBJ1-5; a weak D match, TRBD1 (5 bases). Sequenced material: PBMCs. CDR3 loop: CASSPIGEQPQHF. The CDR3 coding sequence is TGTGCCAGCAGCCCGATAGGGGAACAGCCACAACATTTT.